This TCR beta chain is drawn from a study of regulatory T cells in long-lasting Graves disease. Study-level information: The term persistent Graves' disease signified upward of 5 years on antithyroid drugs with positive TSH receptor antibodies. Broader study findings: TRBV28, TRBJ1-2 and TRBJ2-5 were segments that persistent disease favored.

J gave up 1 base and V 5 bases, and 10 bases lay outside the gene matches. Per germline, CDR1 DFQATT and CDR2 SNEGSKA (reference sequence). CDR3 length: 16 amino acids. This clonotype was recorded at least ten times. Its cognate antigen is unknown. Time point defined: persistent/refractory GD, antithyroid drugs over 5 years with positive TRAb. Construction of the TCR library relied on RNA isolated from PBMCs. Researchers made TCR beta libraries by using iRepertoire HTBI primers and running Arm-PCR on CDR3 regions. TCRdb re-analysed the multiplex PCR reads in MiXCR, keeping a single row per CDR3 protein. The table includes a few hundred thousand distinct CDR3 sequences, roughly 25% detected once.

This chain uses TRBV20-1 with TRBJ2-1; 8 bases are shared with TRBD2. The sample consisted of peripheral blood mononuclear cells (PBMCs), taken when the disease was refractory, from a patient treated with antithyroid drugs. This TCR was recovered from a middle-aged woman with Graves disease. CDR3 amino acids: CSAPSLSGSSYNEQFF. The CDR3 DNA reads TGCAGTGCTCCTAGCCTAAGCGGGAGTTCCTACAATGAGCAGTTCTTC.